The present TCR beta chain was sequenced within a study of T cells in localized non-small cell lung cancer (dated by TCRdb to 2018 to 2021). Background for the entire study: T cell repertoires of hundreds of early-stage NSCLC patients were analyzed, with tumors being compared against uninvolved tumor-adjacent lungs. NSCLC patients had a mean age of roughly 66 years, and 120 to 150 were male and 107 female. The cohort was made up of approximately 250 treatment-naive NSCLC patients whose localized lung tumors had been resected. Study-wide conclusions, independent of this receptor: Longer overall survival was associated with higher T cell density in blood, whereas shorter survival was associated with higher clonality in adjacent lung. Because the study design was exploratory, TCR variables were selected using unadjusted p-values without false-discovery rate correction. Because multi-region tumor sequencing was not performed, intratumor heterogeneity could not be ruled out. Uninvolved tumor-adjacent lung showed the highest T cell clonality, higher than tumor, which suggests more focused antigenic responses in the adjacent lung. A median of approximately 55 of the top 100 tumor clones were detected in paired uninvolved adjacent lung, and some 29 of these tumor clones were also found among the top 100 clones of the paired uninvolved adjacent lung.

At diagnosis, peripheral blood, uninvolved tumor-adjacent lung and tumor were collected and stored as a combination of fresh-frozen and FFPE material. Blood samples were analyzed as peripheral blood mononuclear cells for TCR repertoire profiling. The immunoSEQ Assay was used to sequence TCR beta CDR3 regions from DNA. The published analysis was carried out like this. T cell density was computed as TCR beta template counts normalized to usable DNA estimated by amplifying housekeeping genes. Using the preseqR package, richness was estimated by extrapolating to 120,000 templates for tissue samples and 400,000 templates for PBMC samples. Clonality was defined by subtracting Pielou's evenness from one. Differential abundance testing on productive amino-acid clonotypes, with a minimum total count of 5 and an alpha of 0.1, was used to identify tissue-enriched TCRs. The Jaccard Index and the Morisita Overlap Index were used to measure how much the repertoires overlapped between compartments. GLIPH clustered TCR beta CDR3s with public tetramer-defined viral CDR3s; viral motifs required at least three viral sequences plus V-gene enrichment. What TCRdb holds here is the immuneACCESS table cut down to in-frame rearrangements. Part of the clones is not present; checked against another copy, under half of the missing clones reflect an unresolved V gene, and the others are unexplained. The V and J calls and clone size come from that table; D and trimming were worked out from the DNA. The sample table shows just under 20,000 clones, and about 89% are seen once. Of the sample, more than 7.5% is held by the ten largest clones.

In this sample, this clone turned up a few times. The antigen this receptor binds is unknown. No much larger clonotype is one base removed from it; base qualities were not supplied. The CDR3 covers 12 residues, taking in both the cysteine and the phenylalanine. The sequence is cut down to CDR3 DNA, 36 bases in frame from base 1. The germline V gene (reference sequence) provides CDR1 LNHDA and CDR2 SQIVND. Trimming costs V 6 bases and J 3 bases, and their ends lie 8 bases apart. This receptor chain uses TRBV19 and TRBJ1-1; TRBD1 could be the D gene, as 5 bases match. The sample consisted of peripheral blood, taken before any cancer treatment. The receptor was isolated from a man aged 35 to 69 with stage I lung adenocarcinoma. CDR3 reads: CASRRGDTEAFF. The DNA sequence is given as TGTGCCAGTAGACGGGGGGACACTGAAGCTTTCTTT.